This is a list of T cell receptor beta chains from one sample in a study of blood T cell repertoires in COVID-19. Profiled with immunoSEQ multiplex PCR; TCRdb holds only in-frame clones, not every one. The sample includes roughly 110,000 clones, roughly 80% of them seen just once. The sample taken for sequencing was peripheral blood. The receptors come from a woman aged 60 to 75 with acute or convalescent COVID-19. The CDR3 runs from the conserved cysteine through the conserved F or W. D genes are given only for firm matches. Where a row states a size, it is once, few, many or the class of an expanded clone; other rows omit it.

D: TRBD1
J: TRBJ1-6
size: -
V: TRBV7-9
CDR3: CASSPWDRGNSPLHF
DNA: TGTGCCAGCAGCCCTTGGGACAGGGGAAATTCACCCCTCCACTTT

D: -
J: TRBJ1-5
size: -
V: TRBV2
CDR3: CASSESIRSNQPQHF
DNA: TGTGCCAGCAGTGAATCTATTCGGAGCAATCAGCCCCAGCATTTT

D: -
J: TRBJ1-6
size: few
V: TRBV5-1
CDR3: CASSVAGWDNSPLHF
DNA: TGCGCCAGCAGCGTTGCAGGGTGGGATAATTCACCCCTCCACTTT

D: TRBD2
J: TRBJ2-2
size: -
V: TRBV5-1
CDR3: CASSKPAGDGELFF
DNA: TGCGCCAGCAGCAAGCCAGCGGGAGACGGGGAGCTGTTTTTT

D: -
J: TRBJ2-7
size: -
V: TRBV4-2
CDR3: CASSQGSGESYEQYF
DNA: TGTGCCAGCAGCCAAGGGTCCGGGGAGTCCTACGAGCAGTACTTC

D: TRBD2
J: TRBJ2-7
size: few
V: TRBV10-2
CDR3: CASSELGLAGRLGEQYF
DNA: TGCGCCAGCAGTGAGCTAGGACTAGCGGGAAGGCTCGGAGAGCAGTACTTC

D: TRBD2
J: TRBJ2-7
size: few
V: TRBV4-1
CDR3: CASSQMGVGAGGYEQYF
DNA: TGCGCCAGCAGCCAGATGGGCGTGGGAGCGGGGGGCTACGAGCAGTACTTC

D: TRBD2
J: TRBJ2-1
size: -
V: TRBV13
CDR3: CASSSILAGYSYNEQFF
DNA: TGTGCCAGCAGCTCTATTCTAGCGGGCTACTCCTACAATGAGCAGTTCTTC

D: TRBD2
J: TRBJ2-1
size: -
V: TRBV11-2
CDR3: CASSFRGLAGGAQFF
DNA: TGTGCCAGCAGCTTTCGAGGACTAGCGGGAGGAGCGCAGTTCTTC

D: -
J: TRBJ1-2
size: -
V: TRBV2
CDR3: CASSVEGLDGYTF
DNA: TGTGCCAGCAGTGTTGAGGGTCTGGATGGCTACACCTTC

D: TRBD2
J: TRBJ2-7
size: -
V: TRBV27
CDR3: CASSTYGTKRYEQYF
DNA: TGTGCCAGCAGTACCTACGGGACTAAGAGATACGAGCAGTACTTC